This T cell receptor beta chain was recovered during a study of T cell repertoires and HLA-DP antigens. About the research overall: One stimulator alloantigen differed from self by one groove amino acid; the other by ten. Sorted CD137+CD4+ samples averaged about 210 ng DNA; pre-culture CD4+ samples, 1,000 to 1,500 ng. The donors, ranging 18-to-29 to 60-to-69 years, included a couple of males and one female.

TCRdb keeps only in-frame clones here, not all; method: immunoSEQ multiplex PCR. The table has 85,000 to 90,000 clones, 86% seen once; the top ten hold 1.7%. On this clone itself: Its cognate antigen is unknown.

V lost 4 bases to trimming and J lost 8 bases; unmatched junction nucleotides: 10. CDR1 and CDR2 (germline): GTSNPN, SVGIG (reference sequence). This CDR3 contains 15 residues. The TCR sequence derives from a man aged 45 to 65 in good health and CMV-seronegative. Sequenced input: CD4+ T cells from PBMCs. V usage is TRBV30 and J usage is TRBJ2-3; TRBD1 matches at 12 bases. DNA for the CDR3: TGTGCCTGGAAGTCAGCGGGGACAGGGGGCGGTACGCAGTATTTT. Its protein product is CAWKSAGTGGGTQYF.